This T cell receptor (beta chain) was captured by sequencing in a study of T cell clones after liver transplantation. Study as a whole: In this trial, immunosuppression withdrawal was attempted within 2 years of liver transplant. TCRbeta sequencing after a pre-transplant mixed lymphocyte reaction identified graft-donor-reactive clones, later tracked in post-transplant blood. Three of the eight recipients were HCV-positive; the rest had non-autoimmune, non-viral transplant indications.

The assay was immunoSEQ multiplex PCR, and TCRdb's table has in-frame clones only and misses some. Found here are tens of thousands of clones, 60% to 75% of them singletons; the top ten hold about 9.7%. V lost 1 base, J lost 5 bases, and 6 bases stayed unmatched. This CDR3 has 15 residues. Germline values: CDR1 LGHNA, CDR2 YNFKEQ. The clonotype originates from a human patient who received a liver transplant. The graft donor may account for some of the T cells. Sequencing was performed on CD4+ T cells from blood, taken at the 22-month timepoint. This rearrangement joins TRBV4-2 to TRBJ1-1; 8 bases align to TRBD1. The CDR3, as DNA: TGTGCCAGCAGCCAAGCGGGACAGGCGAATACTGAAGCTTTCTTT. Translated: CASSQAGQANTEAFF.